Listed here is a single T cell receptor beta chain. Its antigen remains unknown. The sample comes from a study of T cell responses to AZD1222 COVID-19 vaccine. Study-wide points: Only six AZD1222 recipients tested seropositive at baseline. Repertoires were sampled only after the peak T cell response.

This CDR3 region has 17 residues. With 5 bases removed from V and 2 bases from J, the gap between germline ends came to 16 bases. Germline assignment: CDR1 SGHTA and CDR2 FQGTGA. The table came from immunoSEQ multiplex PCR; TCRdb's copy has only in-frame clones and leaves some out. Of fewer than 100,000 clones detected, around nine tenths appear once; the ten largest clones hold approximately 15%. The chain combines TRBV7-3 with TRBJ2-6; D possibly uses TRBD1 or TRBD2 (5 bases each). The sequence derives from an adult who received the AZD1222 COVID-19 vaccine. This material consisted of peripheral blood, taken 28 days after the second AZD1222 dose. CDR3 nucleotide sequence: TGTGCCAGCAGCCAAACCAGAGGGGCCCCTGGGGCCAACGTCCTGACTTTC. Amino acids: CASSQTRGAPGANVLTF.